These 3 T cell receptor beta chains originate from one sample sequenced in a study of Tregs in tolerant kidney transplant recipients. Profiling relied on immunoSEQ multiplex PCR, and the TCRdb table lists in-frame clones only, not all of them. The table has under 300,000 clones, about 86% seen once. The specimen was CD4+ T cells from blood. Source of these receptors: a human donor in good health.

The chain employs TRBV6-1 and TRBJ1-2, with TRBD1 matching 9 bases. The CDR3 length is 19 residues. Looked up from germline, CDR1 is MNHNS and CDR2 is SASEGT. With V trimmed by 0 bases and J by 2 bases, 13 bases remained unmatched. Here the CDR3 reads CASSEARGQGGGRNYGYTF. The DNA for the CDR3 is TGTGCCAGCAGTGAAGCGCGGGGACAGGGCGGAGGAAGGAACTATGGCTACACCTTC.

The CDR3 nucleotides are TGTGCCAGCTCACCACGGGGACAGAACCCCGTGGGCGAGCAGTACTTC. Amino acid sequence: CASSPRGQNPVGEQYF. V is TRBV18 and J is TRBJ2-7; TRBD1 aligns across 7 bases. V shed 1 base and J 6 bases; nucleotides not matched to a gene: 12. Germline V gene data show CDR1 as KGHSH and CDR2 as LQKENI. This CDR3 comprises 16 residues.

This chain connects TRBV10-2 to TRBJ1-1; perhaps TRBD1 as D (5 bases). Per germline, CDR1 WSHSY and CDR2 SAAADI. The CDR3 is made up of 15 amino acids. V gave up 3 bases and J gave up 8 bases, with 19 bases separating them. This chain's CDR3 is CASSDRGRAIWEAFF. DNA for the CDR3: TGCGCCAGCAGTGATAGGGGCAGAGCCATTTGGGAAGCTTTCTTT.